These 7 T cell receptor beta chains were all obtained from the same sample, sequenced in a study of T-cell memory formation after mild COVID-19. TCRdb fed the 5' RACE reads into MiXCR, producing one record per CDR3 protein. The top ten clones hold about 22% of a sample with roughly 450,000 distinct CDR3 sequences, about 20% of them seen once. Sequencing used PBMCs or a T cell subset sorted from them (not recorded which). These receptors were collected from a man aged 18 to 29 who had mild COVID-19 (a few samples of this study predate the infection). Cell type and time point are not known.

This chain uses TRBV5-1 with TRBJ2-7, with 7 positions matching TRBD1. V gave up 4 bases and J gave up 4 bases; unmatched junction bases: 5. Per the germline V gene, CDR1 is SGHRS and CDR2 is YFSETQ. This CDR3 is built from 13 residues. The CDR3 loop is CASSRDSQYEQYF. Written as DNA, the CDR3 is TGCGCCAGCAGCCGGGACAGCCAATACGAGCAGTACTTC.

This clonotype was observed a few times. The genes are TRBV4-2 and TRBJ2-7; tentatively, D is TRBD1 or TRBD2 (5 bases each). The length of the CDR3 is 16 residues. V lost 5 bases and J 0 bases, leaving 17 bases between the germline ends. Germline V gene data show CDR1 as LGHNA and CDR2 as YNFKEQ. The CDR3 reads CASSYKYLGDSYEQYF. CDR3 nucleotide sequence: TGTGCCAGCAGCTACAAATATTTGGGGGACTCCTACGAGCAGTACTTC.

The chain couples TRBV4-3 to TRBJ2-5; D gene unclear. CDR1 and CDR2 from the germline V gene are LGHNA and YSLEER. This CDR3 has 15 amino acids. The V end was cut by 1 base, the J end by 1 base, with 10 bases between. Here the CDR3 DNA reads TGCGCCAGCAGCCAAGTCGAACGTAGCCAAGAGACCCAGTACTTC. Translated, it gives CASSQVERSQETQYF.

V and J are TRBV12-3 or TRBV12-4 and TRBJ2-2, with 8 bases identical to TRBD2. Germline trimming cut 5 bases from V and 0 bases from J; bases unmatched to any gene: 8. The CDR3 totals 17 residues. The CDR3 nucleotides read TGTGCCAGCAGTCCCTGGGCGGGGGGTCCGAACACCGGGGAGCTGTTTTTT. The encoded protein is CASSPWAGGPNTGELFF.

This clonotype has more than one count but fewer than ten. The DNA of the CDR3 is TGTGCCAGCAGCTTAGACCAGGGATCCGATGAGCAGTTCTTC. It codes for CASSLDQGSDEQFF. The V gene is TRBV11-2, the J gene TRBJ2-1; D might be TRBD1 (5 bases). V lost 0 bases and J 8 bases, leaving 11 bases between the germline ends. Germline CDR1 reads SGHAT; CDR2 reads FQNNGV. This CDR3 has 14 amino acids.

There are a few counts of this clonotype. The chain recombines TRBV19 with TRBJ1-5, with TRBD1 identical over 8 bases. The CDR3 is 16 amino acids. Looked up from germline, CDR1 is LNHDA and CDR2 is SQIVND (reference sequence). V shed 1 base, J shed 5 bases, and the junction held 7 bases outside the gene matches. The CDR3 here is CASSIVRTGGYQPQHF. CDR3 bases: TGTGCCAGTAGTATAGTAAGAACAGGGGGATATCAGCCCCAGCATTTT.

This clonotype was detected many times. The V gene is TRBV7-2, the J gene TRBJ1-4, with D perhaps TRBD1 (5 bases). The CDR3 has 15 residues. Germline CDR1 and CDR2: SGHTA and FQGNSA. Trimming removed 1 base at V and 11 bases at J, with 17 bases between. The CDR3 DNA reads TGTGCCAGCAGCTTAGGAGGGGCAGCTCCGAATAAACTGTTTTTT. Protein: CASSLGGAAPNKLFF.